One and the same sample provided the 14 T cell receptor beta chains below, sequenced in a study of T cells in Graves' hyperthyroidism and ophthalmopathy. Authors of the study amplified TCR beta CDR3 regions from RNA transcripts. During a first-round RT-PCR of the TCR CDR3, the HTBI primer set was used. TCRdb re-called the multiplex PCR reads through MiXCR, storing one row per CDR3 protein. Among some 620,000 distinct CDR3 sequences listed, about 16% were seen once. Sequencing was performed on blood. Receptors were obtained from a woman aged 25 to 39 with Graves' hyperthyroidism.

This clonotype appeared once. It may be a read error: a sequence one base away is much more abundant. The chain uses TRBV11-2 and TRBJ1-4; 7 nucleotides agree with TRBD1. CDR1 is SGHAT, CDR2 FQNNGV, per germline. The CDR3 has 12 amino acids. The CDR3 DNA reads as TGTGTCAGCAGCCCAGGGGGAGAAAAACTGTTTTTT. Amino acids: CVSSPGGEKLFF.

This clonotype was counted between two and nine times. The CDR3 sequence: CASSLQGPMEKLFF. As DNA, the CDR3 is TGTGCCAGCAGCTTACAAGGACCTATGGAAAAACTGTTTTTT. This chain uses TRBV11-2 with TRBJ1-4; D is ambiguous. This CDR3 region has 14 residues. Between the trimmed V and J ends, which lost 2 bases and 8 bases, there was a span of 12 bases. Germline assignment: CDR1 SGHAT and CDR2 FQNNGV.

This clonotype was seen ten or more times. This rearrangement joins TRBV12-3 or TRBV12-4 to TRBJ2-1; the match to TRBD2 covers 11 bases. V shed 6 bases, J shed 8 bases, and the junction held 15 bases outside the gene matches. The CDR3 runs 17 residues. The CDR3 loop is CASSPTTSGSYIHEQFF. CDR3 in DNA: TGTGCCAGCAGCCCCACCACTAGCGGGAGTTACATCCATGAGCAGTTCTTC.

This clonotype was observed a few times. V and J are TRBV20-1 and TRBJ2-1; 11 bases are a match to TRBD2. The V segment lost 0 bases and the J segment 12 bases; nucleotides outside the gene matches: 16. The CDR3 totals 17 residues. Germline V gene sequence: CDR1 DFQATT, CDR2 SNEGSKA (reference sequence). DNA for the CDR3: TGCAGTGCTAGAGACATAAGGAAGGGACTAGCGGAGATCCCGCAGTTCTTC. It yields the protein CSARDIRKGLAEIPQFF.

The J gene is TRBJ2-5, the V gene TRBV18, with 11 bases lining up with TRBD2. CDR3 length: 16 amino acids. Germline V gives CDR1 KGHSH, CDR2 LQKENI. Trimming cost V 5 bases and J 2 bases; bases outside gene matches: 7. This CDR3 reads CASSAGTSGLQETQYF. The DNA of the CDR3 is TGTGCCAGCTCAGCCGGGACTAGCGGACTTCAAGAGACCCAGTACTTC.

This clonotype has more than one count but fewer than ten. The rearrangement uses TRBV20-1 and TRBJ1-3; D is unclear. The CDR3 is 13 amino acids. The germline V gene encodes CDR1 DFQATT and CDR2 SNEGSKA (reference sequence). The V gene lost 3 bases and the J gene lost 0 bases, with 6 bases spanning the gap. As DNA, the CDR3 is TGCAGTGCTAGGGTCAGCTCTGGAAACACCATATATTTT. This translates into CSARVSSGNTIYF.

This clonotype has a count of ten or more. CDR3 in DNA: TGCGCCAGCAGAGGCCCAACAGATACGCAGTATTTT. It is translated as CASRGPTDTQYF. The J gene is TRBJ2-3, the V gene TRBV10-2, with no clear D. Germline V CDR1 and CDR2: WSHSY, SAAADI. Trimming removed 6 bases at V and 3 bases at J, with 7 bases between. The CDR3 consists of 12 residues.

This chain joins TRBV2 and TRBJ1-2, with D uncertain. Germline V gives CDR1 SNHLY, CDR2 FYNNEI. V shed 4 bases and J shed 4 bases, with 10 bases lying between them. This CDR3 comprises 13 residues. In DNA form, the CDR3 reads TGTGCCAGCAGTGGCTCTAGTGGCTATGGCTACACCTTC. Its translation is CASSGSSGYGYTF.

This clonotype was detected ten times or more. V is TRBV30 and J is TRBJ1-6, with unresolved D. The germline gives CDR1 GTSNPN, CDR2 SVGIG (reference sequence). The CDR3 has 13 residues. The germline V and J ends were trimmed by 1 base and 8 bases, with 9 bases remaining between them. The CDR3 is CAWSGDLDSPLHF. CDR3 nucleotide sequence: TGTGCCTGGAGTGGCGACCTCGATTCACCCCTCCACTTT.

The sample holds many counts of this clonotype. A much larger clone sits a single nucleotide away, making a read error possible. The chain is built from TRBV12-3 or TRBV12-4 and TRBJ1-4, with D maybe TRBD1 (6 bases). This CDR3 region has 15 residues. The CDR3 sequence is CASTLGGTPNGKLFF. The CDR3 nucleotides read TGTGCCAGCACCCTCGGGGGGACACCTAATGGAAAACTGTTTTTT.

This clonotype was recorded many times. This chain connects TRBV7-2 to TRBJ2-1; D might be TRBD2 (6 bases). Germline CDR1 SGHTA, CDR2 FQGNSA. V was trimmed by 2 bases and J by 0 bases, leaving 14 bases between them. The CDR3 length is 17 residues. The CDR3 reads CASSLSGPTSSYNEQFF. DNA of the CDR3: TGTGCCAGCAGCTTAAGCGGGCCCACGAGCTCCTACAATGAGCAGTTCTTC.

This clonotype was detected many times. This chain uses TRBV7-2 with TRBJ1-5, with no clear D. This CDR3 spans 12 amino acids. Looked up from germline, CDR1 is SGHTA and CDR2 is FQGNSA. Trimming stripped 6 bases from V and 0 bases from J, with 3 bases between. CDR3 in amino acids: CASSYSNQPQHF. CDR3 DNA: TGTGCCAGCAGTTATAGCAATCAGCCCCAGCATTTT.

This clonotype has just a few counts. The rearrangement uses TRBV19 and TRBJ1-5; possible D gene TRBD1, 5 bases. Germline-derived CDR1 and CDR2 are LNHDA and SQIVND (reference sequence). The V and J ends lost 7 bases and 0 bases respectively, with 13 bases between them. CDR3 length: 15 amino acids. The CDR3: CASTDWGDSNQPQHF. CDR3 sequence (DNA): TGTGCCAGTACCGACTGGGGGGATAGCAATCAGCCCCAGCATTTT.

This clonotype was counted ten times or more. The chain recombines TRBV11-1 with TRBJ1-6, with D unresolved. This CDR3 spans 12 amino acids. The germline gives CDR1 SGHAT, CDR2 FQDESV (reference sequence). The ends were cut back, 2 bases at V and 7 bases at J, with 3 bases in the middle. The DNA of the CDR3 is TGTGCCAGCAGCTTAAGGAATTCACCCCTCCACTTT. It translates to CASSLRNSPLHF.